This entry describes one TCR beta chain. What it binds is not known. This specimen belongs to a study of cytomegalovirus exposure and HLA in healthy donors. Findings and limits, study-wide: Later on, analysis showed that most CMV-associated TCR beta chains appeared to be HLA-restricted.

Amplification used 60 Vbeta primers and 13 Jbeta primers. Using immunoSEQ multiplex PCR, the repertoire was profiled, and TCRdb retains in-frame clones only, with some absent. The sample shows 85,000 to 110,000 clones, roughly three quarters of them seen only once. V was trimmed by 2 bases and J by 9 bases, leaving 18 bases between them. The CDR3 runs to 15 residues. Germline V gives CDR1 KGHSH, CDR2 LQKENI. The chain joins TRBV18 to TRBJ2-3; no firm D call. The clonotype comes from a young woman in good health and CMV-seropositive. Specimen: PBMCs. In nucleotides, the CDR3 is TGTGCCAGCTCACCAGGTACGATTCGGAGTGGGACGCAGTATTTT. Translating gives CASSPGTIRSGTQYF.